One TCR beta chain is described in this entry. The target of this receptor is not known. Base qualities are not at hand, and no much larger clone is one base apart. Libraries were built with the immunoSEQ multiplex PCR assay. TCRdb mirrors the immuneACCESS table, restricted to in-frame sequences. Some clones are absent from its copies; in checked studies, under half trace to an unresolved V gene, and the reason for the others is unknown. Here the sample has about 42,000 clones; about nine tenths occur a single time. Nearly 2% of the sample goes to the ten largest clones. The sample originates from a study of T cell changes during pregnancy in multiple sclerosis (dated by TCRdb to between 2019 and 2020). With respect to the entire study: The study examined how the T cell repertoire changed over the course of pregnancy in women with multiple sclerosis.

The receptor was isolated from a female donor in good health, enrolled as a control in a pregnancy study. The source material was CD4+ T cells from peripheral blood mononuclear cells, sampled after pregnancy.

The DNA sequence is TGTGCCAGCAGACTCCAGGGGGCCGGCACTGAAGCTTTCTTT. Its coded protein is CASRLQGAGTEAFF. The chain couples TRBV6-6 to TRBJ1-1, with 8 middle bases fitting TRBD1. From its cysteine to its phenylalanine, the CDR3 spans 14 amino acids. The DNA shown is the 42-base CDR3, in frame from base 1. The germline V gene (reference sequence) supplies CDR1 MNHNY and CDR2 SVGAGI. Trimming accounts for 6 bases at V and 4 bases at J, while the number of junction bases matched to no gene is 7.